This T cell receptor beta chain was found in a study of CD8 T cells in Susac syndrome. Study-wide points: In its TCR sequencing and HLA analysis, the study acknowledged that the number of individuals was relatively small. Susac syndrome CD8+ repertoires were clonally expanded, most strongly in CD8+ TEMRA cells. Total CD8+ repertoires held approximately 15 Susac-specific public clones, while CD8+ TEMRA repertoires held five or six.

Germline values: CDR1 DFQATT, CDR2 SNEGSKA (reference sequence). CDR3 length: 12 amino acids. V dropped 3 bases and J dropped 0 bases, with 4 bases sitting between them. As concerns this clonotype: Its antigen is as yet unknown.

Reverse transcription of about 0.45 to 1 ug RNA was carried out with random hexamers. Using its own MiXCR run on the immunoSEQ multiplex PCR reads, TCRdb lists one record per CDR3 protein. The sample has 150,000 to 200,000 distinct CDR3 sequences; approximately 95% are singletons. TCR beta was sequenced from blood CD8+ and CD4+ T cells. This rearrangement joins TRBV20-1 to TRBJ2-3; D remains unclear. The sample was CD8+ T cells from PBMCs. This clonotype originated in a human donor with Susac syndrome. The CDR3 loop is CSASHSTDTQYF. In nucleotides, the CDR3 is TGCAGTGCTAGCCACAGCACAGATACGCAGTATTTT.